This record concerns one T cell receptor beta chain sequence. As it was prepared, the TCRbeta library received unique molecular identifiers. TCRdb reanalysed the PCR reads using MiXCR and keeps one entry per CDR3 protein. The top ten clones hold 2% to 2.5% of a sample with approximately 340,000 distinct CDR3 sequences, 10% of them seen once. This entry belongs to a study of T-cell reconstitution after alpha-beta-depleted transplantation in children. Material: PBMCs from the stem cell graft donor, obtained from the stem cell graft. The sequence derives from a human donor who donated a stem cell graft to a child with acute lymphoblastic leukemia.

The CDR3: CASSVIAGVFETQYF. The CDR3 DNA reads TGTGCCAGCAGTGTAATAGCGGGAGTTTTCGAGACCCAGTACTTC. V is TRBV27 and J is TRBJ2-5; 9 nucleotides match TRBD2. Looked up from germline, CDR1 is MNHEY and CDR2 is SMNVEV (reference sequence). V gave up 5 bases and J gave up 5 bases; unmatched junction bases: 9. The length of the CDR3 is 15 residues.